Included here is one T cell receptor (beta chain) sequence, with context. The antigen it recognizes is unknown. Per-nucleotide qualities are absent, and no much larger clonotype sits a single base away. The V end loses 0 bases and the J end loses 0 bases, and a stretch of 8 bases separates them. From the germline V gene, CDR1 is SQVTM and CDR2 is ANQGSEA. The CDR3 starts with the cysteine, ends with the phenylalanine, and has 14 residues. Solely the CDR3 DNA is kept, with 42 bases framed from the first base. Library prep was done by the immunoSEQ multiplex PCR assay. For most patients, genomic DNA was isolated with the Qiagen DNeasy Blood and Tissue Kit and shipped frozen to Adaptive Biotechnologies for TCR sequencing. For most patients, genomic DNA was subjected to high-throughput TCR-beta CDR3 sequencing by Adaptive Biotechnologies. Turning to the authors' computational methods: TCR sequencing data were retrieved from Adaptive's ImmunoSEQ software for 15 to 20 patients, whereas three other patients were processed with MiXCR and VDJtools. To correct CD4 versus CD8 sorting errors, sequences present in both subsets at a frequency ratio below 5:1 were removed. Because the origin of CDR3 nucleotide sequences shared between donor and recipient could not be assigned, those sequences were removed. To be classed as alloreactive, a clone needed at least 2-fold expansion over unstimulated cells and a minimum CFSE-low frequency of 0.002% (template counts) or 0.001% (read counts). Clones were considered mappable if detected in sequenced pre-transplant spleen, lymph node, or MLR CFSE-low populations of the donor or recipient. The cumulative frequency of alloreactive clones was calculated as a percentage of all sequences, weighted by copy number. Imported from immuneACCESS, the table was reduced by TCRdb to in-frame sequences with V and J called. These copies leave out some clones; in studies compared against another copy, an unresolved V gene accounts for under half, and the cause of the remainder is not known. That table supplies the V and J calls and clone size; D and trimming were determined from the DNA. For this sample there are more than 85,000 clones; more than 85% appear just once. About 2% of the sample is held by the ten biggest clonotypes.

This specimen belongs to a study of graft-versus-host responses after intestinal transplantation (dated by TCRdb to the early 2020s). Background on the whole study: Recipients received multivisceral, liver-intestinal, or isolated intestinal transplants. Every recipient was given anti-thymocyte globulin induction, followed by around three years of maintenance tacrolimus and steroids. Bulk TCR-beta CDR3 sequencing was used to track graft-versus-host and host-versus-graft alloreactive T cell clones in the graft, circulation and bone marrow after intestinal transplantation. To identify alloreactive clones, pre-transplant mixed lymphocyte reaction products were sequenced and compared with unstimulated pre-transplant donor and recipient T cells. Of the 20 to 25 intestinal transplant recipients enrolled in the cohort, one of whom was a retransplant, a few patients without pretransplant specimens were excluded. Donor T cell macrochimerism was defined as a peak of at least 4% donor T cells among recipient peripheral blood mononuclear cells. Rather than going through the commercial service, samples from three later patients were sequenced in-house on an Illumina MiSeq and processed with MiXCR. Overall study results and their limits: GvH clones were found in recipient bone marrow, and some of the GvH clones appeared earlier in ileal mucosa or blood, which is consistent with an intestinal mucosal origin. Early after transplant, peak levels of circulating GvH clones were associated with declines in HvG clones. Conclusions were limited by the relatively low number and heterogeneity of intestinal transplant patients. In patients with donor T cell macrochimerism, the allografts had high GvH to HvG T cell clonal ratios.

The time point label here, explained by the study, means: cells obtained before transplantation from donor or recipient. CD3+CD4+ and CD3+CD8+ populations were FACS-sorted from unstimulated pre-transplant donor and recipient cells taken from spleen or lymph nodes. The chain is encoded by TRBV29-1 joined to TRBJ1-1; the D gene cannot be resolved reliably. The receptor comes from a human donor who received an intestinal transplant. The specimen was unstimulated CD8+ T cells sorted from spleen or lymph node cells, collected before intestinal transplant. The sequenced DNA is TGCAGCGTTGAAGAAGAGGAAATGAACACTGAAGCTTTCTTT. Its product reads: CSVEEEEMNTEAFF.